A single sample is the source of the 32 T cell receptor beta chains below, sequenced in a study of T cell repertoires in cytomegalovirus infection. TCRdb reanalysed the reads using MiXCR and keeps one entry per CDR3 protein. This sample has around 770,000 distinct CDR3 sequences, with roughly 28% found just once. No antigen has been assigned to these receptors. Sample: cultured CD8+ T cells from PBMCs, taken from culture after CMV antigen stimulation. The receptor set was obtained from a human donor in good health (CMV status not recorded). Some clones in this sample may be carry-over from other donors' samples.

The V gene is TRBV6-1, the J gene TRBJ2-3, with D uncertain. CDR3 size: 15 residues. V lost 6 bases and J 0 bases, leaving 13 bases between the germline ends. In germline, CDR1 is MNHNS, CDR2 SASEGT. The DNA for the CDR3 is TGTGCCAGCAGCGACTTTTCGCGGAGCACAGATACGCAGTATTTT. Protein sequence: CASSDFSRSTDTQYF.

A word on this clonotype: The junction and the germline gene differ at one end; a read error may be behind it. The gene calls are TRBV7-7 and TRBJ2-3; D remains ambiguous. The CDR3 is made up of 14 amino acids. Germline CDR1 and CDR2: SSHAT and FNYEAQ (reference sequence). CDR3 protein: CASSLGPDTDTQYF. CDR3 sequence (DNA): TGTGCTAGCAGCTTAGGACCAGACACAGATACGCAGTATTTT.

J is TRBJ2-5 and V is TRBV12-3 or TRBV12-4; no clear D. The CDR3 covers 14 residues. With 3 bases removed from V and 1 base from J, the gap between germline ends came to 9 bases. Here the CDR3 DNA reads TGTGCCAGCAGTTTCTACATACGCCAAGAGACCCAGTACTTC. Residues: CASSFYIRQETQYF.

This clonotype was found a few times. The genes are TRBV27 and TRBJ2-3; no reliable D call. Germline V gives CDR1 MNHEY, CDR2 SMNVEV (reference sequence). V gave up 7 bases and J gave up 1 base, with 6 bases separating them. The CDR3 sequence is 12 residues long. In DNA form, the CDR3 reads TGTGCCAGCAAACGGGGCACAGATACGCAGTATTTT. Translating gives CASKRGTDTQYF.

The chain is built from TRBV9 and TRBJ2-4; D unclear. The CDR3 totals 16 residues. V lost 4 bases to trimming and J lost 0 bases, with 14 bases between them. Germline V gives CDR1 SGDLS, CDR2 YYNGEE. The CDR3 DNA is TGTGCCAGCAGCCCCCAACCCCGGTTAGCCAAAAACATTCAGTACTTC. Residues: CASSPQPRLAKNIQYF.

The V and J genes are TRBV2 and TRBJ2-5; TRBD2 matches at 8 bases. Germline V gives CDR1 SNHLY, CDR2 FYNNEI. The V gene end was trimmed by 8 bases and the J gene end by 5 bases; junction bases not matched to a gene: 13. The CDR3 runs to 15 residues. The CDR3 DNA follows: TGTGCCAGCTTTGGACTCGGGGGGGCCAAGGAGACCCAGTACTTC. It specifies CASFGLGGAKETQYF.

The rearrangement uses TRBV5-4 and TRBJ2-7; D could derive from TRBD1 or TRBD2 (5 bases each). Between the trimmed V and J ends, which lost 2 bases and 2 bases, there was a span of 23 bases. This CDR3 comprises 18 residues. Germline CDR1 reads SGHNT; CDR2 reads YYREEE (reference sequence). The CDR3 DNA reads as TGTGCCAGCAGCTTAGGGACGGACACTGACGGGTACCCCTACGAGCAGTACTTC. Its translation is CASSLGTDTDGYPYEQYF.

This clonotype was seen ten or more times. The chain couples TRBV7-9 to TRBJ2-2; 7 nucleotides agree with TRBD1. The germline CDR1 and CDR2 sequences are SEHNR and FQNEAQ (reference sequence). Unmatched junction bases numbered 2, after V lost 4 bases and J lost 0 bases. This CDR3 has 15 amino acids. CDR3: CASSYDRANTGELFF. In DNA form, the CDR3 reads TGTGCCAGCAGCTACGACAGGGCGAACACCGGGGAGCTGTTTTTT. Based on the CDR3 plus reference TRBV7-9 and TRBJ2-2, the full variable domain is DTGVSQNPRHKITKRGQNVTFRCDPISEHNRLYWYRQTLGQGPEFLTYFQNEAQLEKSRLLSDRFSAERPKGSFSTLEIQRTEQGDSAMYLCASSYDRANTGELFFGEGSRLTVL.

The J gene is TRBJ2-4, the V gene TRBV6-5, with D perhaps matching TRBD2 (6 bases). Trimming removed 6 bases from V and 3 bases from J, with 9 bases in between. Germline CDR1 and CDR2: MNHEY and SVGAGI. This CDR3 region has 13 residues. CDR3 sequence reads: CASSQGGKNIQYF. In nucleotides, the CDR3 is TGTGCCAGCAGCCAGGGAGGCAAAAACATTCAGTACTTC.

V is TRBV11-1 and J is TRBJ2-5; TRBD2 aligns across 8 bases. The germline CDR1 and CDR2 sequences are SGHAT and FQDESV (reference sequence). J lost 7 bases, V lost 10 bases, and 14 bases had no gene match. This CDR3 contains 14 residues. The CDR3 spells CANGGGGPSGTQYF. CDR3 nucleotides: TGTGCCAACGGGGGCGGGGGGCCATCCGGGACCCAGTACTTC.

The sample holds many counts of this clonotype. The genes are TRBV7-2 and TRBJ2-1; D possibly uses TRBD1 or TRBD2 (5 bases each). Germline loops: CDR1 SGHTA, CDR2 FQGNSA. The CDR3 is 13 amino acids. V shed 6 bases and J shed 10 bases, with 16 bases lying between them. CDR3 residues: CASSSARDPEQFF. For the CDR3, the DNA is TGTGCCAGCAGTTCGGCCCGGGACCCCGAGCAGTTCTTC. Full variable domain (rest looked up from reference TRBV7-2 and TRBJ2-1): GAGVSQSPSNKVTEKGKDVELRCDPISGHTALYWYRQSLGQGLEFLIYFQGNSAPDKSGLPSDRFSAERTGGSVSTLTIQRTQQEDSAVYLCASSSARDPEQFFGPGTRLTVL.

V and J are TRBV6-1 and TRBJ1-2, with D tentatively TRBD1 (6 bases). Per germline, CDR1 MNHNS and CDR2 SASEGT. This CDR3 region has 13 residues. With 4 bases removed from V and 5 bases from J, the gap between germline ends came to 11 bases. In DNA, the CDR3 is TGTGCCAGCAGTGCCCCTGGACAGTATGGCTACACCTTC. It encodes CASSAPGQYGYTF.

The chain links TRBV24-1 to TRBJ2-1; D is possibly TRBD1 (6 bases). The germline V gene has CDR1 KGHDR and CDR2 SFDVKD. CDR3 length: 13 residues. Trimming removed 3 bases at V and 13 bases at J, with 15 bases between. The CDR3 spells CATSDGTGTPQFF. CDR3 sequence (DNA): TGTGCCACCAGTGATGGAACCGGGACACCCCAGTTCTTC.

The chain recombines TRBV27 with TRBJ1-1; D is uncertain. The CDR3 loop spans 14 amino acids. Germline CDR1 MNHEY, CDR2 SMNVEV (reference sequence). Trimming shortened V by 0 bases and J by 6 bases, and 11 bases separated the two germline ends. The CDR3 is CASSLSGYKAEAFF. CDR3 nucleotide sequence: TGTGCCAGCAGTTTATCAGGGTATAAGGCTGAAGCTTTCTTT.

V is TRBV2 and J is TRBJ2-2; no clear D. The CDR3 spans 17 residues. The V and J ends lost 1 base and 6 bases respectively, with 18 bases between them. Germline CDR1 is SNHLY and CDR2 is FYNNEI. CDR3 bases: TGTGCCAGCAGTGAAGTCCAACGGCAGGCTGCCGCCGGGGAGCTGTTTTTT. It yields the protein CASSEVQRQAAAGELFF.

This clonotype was detected only a few times. The rearrangement joins TRBV4-1 to TRBJ1-6; D is undetermined. Germline values: CDR1 MGHRA, CDR2 YSYEKL. Trimming removed 1 base at V and 13 bases at J, with 23 bases between. The CDR3 is 17 residues long. CDR3 coding DNA: TGCGCCAGCAGCCAAGGCGACGCAATAGCGCCAACATGGCCCCTCCACTTT. Encoded protein: CASSQGDAIAPTWPLHF.

This clonotype turned up a few times. This sequence joins TRBV4-3 and TRBJ1-1; the match to TRBD1 covers 9 bases. This CDR3 region has 16 residues. The ends lost 1 base at V and 7 bases at J; junction bases unmatched: 10. Germline V gene sequence: CDR1 LGHNA, CDR2 YSLEER. The CDR3 reads CASSQGLDRGRDEAFF. The CDR3, as DNA: TGCGCCAGCAGCCAAGGCTTGGACAGGGGTCGTGATGAAGCTTTCTTT.

This clonotype was observed a handful of times. This rearrangement joins TRBV6-1 to TRBJ1-6; D is possibly TRBD1 (5 bases). Trimming pared 4 bases from V and 9 bases from J, leaving 13 bases between. Germline CDR1 is MNHNS and CDR2 is SASEGT. The length of the CDR3 is 14 residues. The CDR3 region has the DNA TGTGCCAGCAGTGCGGCAGGGTTTGCTTCACCCCTCCACTTT. Protein sequence: CASSAAGFASPLHF.

This clonotype has only one observation. Given a much more abundant clone one base away, this may be a read error. V gene TRBV7-2 combines with J gene TRBJ2-1; TRBD2 might be the D (6 bases). Trimming removed 4 bases from V and 4 bases from J, with 14 bases in between. CDR1 SGHTA and CDR2 FQGNSA come from the germline V gene. The CDR3 extends over 15 amino acids. CDR3 protein: CASSSRDWQYNEQFF. The DNA of the CDR3 is TGTGCCAGCAGCTCCCGGGACTGGCAATACAATGAGCAGTTCTTC. Variable domain in full (rest from reference TRBV7-2 and TRBJ2-1): GAGVSQSPSNKVTEKGKDVELRCDPISGHTALYWYRQSLGQGLEFLIYFQGNSAPDKSGLPSDRFSAERTGGSVSTLTIQRTQQEDSAVYLCASSSRDWQYNEQFFGPGTRLTVL.

The rearrangement uses TRBV19 and TRBJ1-1, with 8 nucleotides matching TRBD1. The trim removed 6 bases at V and 0 bases at J, leaving 6 bases unmatched. This CDR3 contains 15 residues. Germline-derived CDR1 and CDR2 are LNHDA and SQIVND (reference sequence). CDR3 protein: CASSITGGLNTEAFF. In nucleotides, the CDR3 is TGTGCCAGTAGCATCACAGGGGGTTTGAACACTGAAGCTTTCTTT.

The chain has TRBV28 and TRBJ1-2; no clear D gene. The CDR3 spans 17 residues. Germline lookup yields CDR1 MDHEN and CDR2 SYDVKM. V dropped 6 bases and J dropped 1 base, with 21 bases sitting between them. DNA of the CDR3: TGTGCCAGCAGGCGCACGGGAGGCGGCAGATATAACTATGGCTACACCTTC. Translation gives CASRRTGGGRYNYGYTF.

This clonotype was counted between two and nine times. This rearrangement joins TRBV7-9 to TRBJ2-1, with 8 bases matching TRBD1. CDR1 is SEHNR, CDR2 FQNEAQ, per germline (reference sequence). The CDR3 is made up of 19 amino acids. J lost 1 base, V lost 2 bases, and 13 bases had no gene match. CDR3 coding DNA: TGTGCCAGCAGCTTACAGGGGGCGCAGGGCTCGGGTTCCTACAATGAGCAGTTCTTC. It is translated as CASSLQGAQGSGSYNEQFF. The whole variable domain, remainder taken from reference TRBV7-9 and TRBJ2-1, is DTGVSQNPRHKITKRGQNVTFRCDPISEHNRLYWYRQTLGQGPEFLTYFQNEAQLEKSRLLSDRFSAERPKGSFSTLEIQRTEQGDSAMYLCASSLQGAQGSGSYNEQFFGPGTRLTVL.

This clonotype was counted a few times. Here the CDR3 DNA reads TGTGCCAGCAGGGAACGGGCCGCAAATCAGCCCCAGCATTTT. Protein sequence: CASRERAANQPQHF. The chain combines TRBV12-3 or TRBV12-4 with TRBJ1-5; D unclear. The CDR3 is made up of 14 amino acids. V lost 6 bases, J lost 4 bases, and 13 bases lay in between.

The V call is TRBV19, the J call TRBJ1-1, with TRBD1 identical over 7 bases. This CDR3 has 15 amino acids. Germline V gives CDR1 LNHDA, CDR2 SQIVND (reference sequence). V lost 5 bases to trimming and J lost 0 bases; unmatched junction nucleotides: 6. This CDR3 reads CASSRADRVNTEAFF. Here the CDR3 DNA reads TGTGCCAGTAGTCGTGCCGACAGGGTGAACACTGAAGCTTTCTTT.

This clonotype showed up just a few times. The V and J genes are TRBV27 and TRBJ2-5; 15 bases are shared with TRBD2. Germline-derived CDR1 and CDR2 are MNHEY and SMNVEV (reference sequence). Trimming at V came to 7 bases and at J to 5 bases, leaving 14 bases not matched to a gene. CDR3 length: 18 residues. CDR3 sequence (DNA): TGTGCCAGCATCCCTACCGGGACTAGCGGGGGGCCGTGGGAGACCCAGTACTTC. This translates into CASIPTGTSGGPWETQYF.

This clonotype showed up just a few times. V gene TRBV19 combines with J gene TRBJ2-7, with 10 bases that match TRBD1. Germline V gene sequence: CDR1 LNHDA, CDR2 SQIVND (reference sequence). The CDR3 extends over 16 amino acids. J was trimmed by 2 bases and V by 6 bases; bases with no gene match: 10. CDR3 sequence (DNA): TGTGCCAGTAGCCCTAGGGGGGACAGGGGAGCCTACGAGCAGTACTTC. It is translated as CASSPRGDRGAYEQYF. The variable domain in full, with the rest retrieved from reference TRBV19 and TRBJ2-7, is DGGITQSPKYLFRKEGQNVTLSCEQNLNHDAMYWYRQDPGQGLRLIYYSQIVNDFQKGDIAEGYSVSREKKESFPLTVTSAQKNPTAFYLCASSPRGDRGAYEQYFGPGTRLTVT.

This clonotype occurred a few times. The chain is built from TRBV6-6 and TRBJ2-5; possibly TRBD2 for D (5 bases). The germline CDR1 and CDR2 sequences are MNHNY and SVGAGI (reference sequence). The CDR3 spans 15 residues. V dropped 6 bases and J dropped 0 bases, with 14 bases sitting between them. The CDR3 sequence: CASRRPGKYQETQYF. The CDR3 DNA is TGTGCCAGCAGGCGCCCCGGGAAATACCAAGAGACCCAGTACTTC.

The V call is TRBV6-6, the J call TRBJ2-6, with 8 bases identical to TRBD2. The CDR3 is made up of 21 amino acids. With 0 bases clipped from V and 4 bases from J, the junction kept 17 bases outside the gene matches. Germline lookup yields CDR1 MNHNY and CDR2 SVGAGI (reference sequence). The CDR3 region is CASSYSISSGAGARGANVLTF. The CDR3 DNA is TGTGCCAGCAGTTACTCGATTTCAAGTGGAGCGGGGGCCCGAGGGGCCAACGTCCTGACTTTC.

V usage is TRBV7-2 and J usage is TRBJ2-7; no clear D gene. Germline-derived CDR1 and CDR2 are SGHTA and FQGNSA. CDR3 length: 17 amino acids. Trimming removed 4 bases from V and 7 bases from J, with 26 bases in between. This CDR3 reads CASSSPGTPRGLMEQYF. The CDR3 nucleotides are TGTGCCAGCAGCTCCCCGGGCACTCCCCGCGGTTTGATGGAGCAGTACTTC.

The chain links TRBV6-2 or TRBV6-3 to TRBJ2-1; D is uncertain. The CDR3 spans 16 residues. The V and J ends lost 6 bases and 5 bases respectively, with 20 bases between them. Germline V gene sequence: CDR1 MNHEY, CDR2 SVGEGT. The CDR3 nucleotides read TGTGCCAGCAGCCCCCCTCTCAGGATCCGGAACAATGAGCAGTTCTTC. Translated: CASSPPLRIRNNEQFF.

The genes are TRBV18 and TRBJ2-2; TRBD1 aligns across 7 bases. In germline, CDR1 is KGHSH, CDR2 LQKENI. The CDR3 length is 14 residues. V dropped 10 bases and J dropped 6; count of bases not matched to a gene: 11. The CDR3 region is CATMVATGSGELFF. DNA of the CDR3: TGTGCCACCATGGTTGCGACAGGGTCCGGGGAGCTGTTTTTT.

This clonotype was observed many times. The CDR3 region has the DNA TGTGCCAGCAGTTCCACGATGGAGACTGAAGCTTTCTTT. Amino acid sequence: CASSSTMETEAFF. The rearrangement uses TRBV7-8 and TRBJ1-1; D unclear. Trimming pared 6 bases from V and 5 bases from J, leaving 13 bases between. The CDR3 is 13 residues long. The germline gives CDR1 SGHVS, CDR2 FQNEAQ.